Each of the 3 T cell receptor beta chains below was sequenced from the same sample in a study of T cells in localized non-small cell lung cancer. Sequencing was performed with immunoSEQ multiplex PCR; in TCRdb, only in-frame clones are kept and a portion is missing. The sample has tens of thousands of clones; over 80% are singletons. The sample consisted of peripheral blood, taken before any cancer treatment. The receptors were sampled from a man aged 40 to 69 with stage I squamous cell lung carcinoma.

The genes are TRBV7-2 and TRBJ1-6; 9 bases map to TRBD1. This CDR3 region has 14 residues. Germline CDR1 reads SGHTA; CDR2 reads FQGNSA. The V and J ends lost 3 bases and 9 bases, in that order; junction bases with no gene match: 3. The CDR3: CASSLGTGPSPLHF. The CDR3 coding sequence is TGTGCCAGCAGCTTGGGGACAGGGCCTTCACCCCTCCACTTT.

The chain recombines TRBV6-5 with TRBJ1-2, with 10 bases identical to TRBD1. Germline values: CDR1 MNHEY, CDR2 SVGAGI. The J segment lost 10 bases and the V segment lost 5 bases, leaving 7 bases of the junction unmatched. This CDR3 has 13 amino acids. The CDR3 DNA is TGTGCCAGCAGTCAGGGACAGGGGCTTCTCTACACCTTC. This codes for CASSQGQGLLYTF.

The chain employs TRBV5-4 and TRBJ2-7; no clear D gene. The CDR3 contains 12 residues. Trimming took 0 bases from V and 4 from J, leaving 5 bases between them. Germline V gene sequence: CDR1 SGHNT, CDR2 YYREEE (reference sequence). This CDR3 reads CASSLDEYEQYF. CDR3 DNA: TGTGCCAGCAGCTTGGACGAATACGAGCAGTACTTC.